These 15 T cell receptor beta chains share one sample of origin, sequenced in a study of T cell repertoires in cytomegalovirus infection (dated by TCRdb to the late 2010s). Sequenced using an Illumina HiSeq 1500. In TCRdb, the public reads were trimmed at Q25 with fastp and aligned with MiXCR, with productive beta chains retained. One record per CDR3 amino acid sequence lists the most common genes and DNA. For this sample the table gives more than 150,000 distinct CDR3 sequences, of which roughly 27% were detected only once. Around 29% of the sample is held by the ten biggest clonotypes. The sample comprised PBMCs. The receptors derive from a human donor in good health (CMV status not recorded). Some clones in this sample may be carry-over from other donors' samples.

This clonotype has a handful of counts. The rearrangement links TRBV6-6 to TRBJ2-1, with 12 bases lining up with TRBD2. The V gene's germline CDR1 is MNHNY and CDR2 SVGAGI (reference sequence). V dropped 2 bases and J dropped 7; count of bases not matched to a gene: 9. The CDR3 covers 17 residues. The CDR3 DNA is TGTGCCAGCAGTTACGCGGCTAGCGGGGGGGGACGGAATGAGCAGTTCTTC. Translation: CASSYAASGGGRNEQFF.

This clonotype turned up a few times. V gene TRBV6-5 combines with J gene TRBJ1-5; no clear D. This CDR3 spans 14 amino acids. V lost 2 bases and J 9 bases, leaving 14 bases between the germline ends. Germline V CDR1 and CDR2: MNHEY, SVGAGI. The CDR3: CASSYDVSERPQHF. CDR3 in DNA: TGTGCCAGCAGTTACGATGTGAGTGAACGGCCCCAGCATTTT.

The gene calls are TRBV20-1 and TRBJ2-5; D is uncertain. Trimming cost V 0 bases and J 4 bases, with 9 bases left between them. Germline V lookup: CDR1 DFQATT, CDR2 SNEGSKA (reference sequence). The CDR3 has 13 amino acids. CDR3 residues: CSARDRAGETQYF. The CDR3 DNA follows: TGCAGTGCTAGAGATCGAGCCGGAGAGACCCAGTACTTC.

The V call is TRBV11-3, the J call TRBJ2-2, with a weak D call TRBD2 (6 bases). Between the trimmed V and J ends, which lost 3 bases and 5 bases, there was a span of 10 bases. The CDR3 contains 14 residues. Germline V gene sequence: CDR1 SGHNT, CDR2 YENEEA. The CDR3: CASSLWGRTGELFF. The CDR3 region has the DNA TGTGCCAGCAGCTTGTGGGGGAGGACCGGGGAGCTGTTTTTT.

This clonotype has a handful of counts. V and J are TRBV14 and TRBJ2-2; D remains unclear. CDR3 length equals 13 residues. The V end was cut by 4 bases, the J end by 0 bases, with 3 bases between. CDR1 is SGHDN and CDR2 is FVKESK in the germline V gene. Written as DNA, the CDR3 is TGTGCCAGCAGCCGAACGAACACCGGGGAGCTGTTTTTT. This encodes CASSRTNTGELFF.

This chain links TRBV6-6 with TRBJ1-2, with TRBD1 as a possible D gene (6 bases). The germline V gene has CDR1 MNHNY and CDR2 SVGAGI (reference sequence). V was cut by 5 bases and J by 1 base, with 20 bases left in between. The CDR3 is 17 amino acids. CDR3 protein: CASSAITGGRGNYGYTF. The CDR3 region has the DNA TGTGCCAGCAGTGCAATTACGGGGGGGCGGGGTAACTATGGCTACACCTTC.

The chain joins TRBV7-2 to TRBJ1-4; D remains ambiguous. CDR3 length: 13 amino acids. V shed 6 bases and J shed 5 bases, with 10 bases lying between them. CDR1 and CDR2 (germline): SGHTA, FQGNSA. CDR3 residues: CASRLKENEKLFF. CDR3 DNA sequence: TGTGCCAGCAGGTTAAAGGAAAATGAAAAACTGTTTTTT.

The chain has TRBV5-1 and TRBJ1-1; D is undetermined. Germline-derived CDR1 and CDR2 are SGHRS and YFSETQ. Trimming shortened V by 2 bases and J by 1 base, and 15 bases separated the two germline ends. This CDR3 is 16 amino acids long. CDR3 DNA: TGCGCCAGCAGCTTAACTCCGGGTCACGGGAACACTGAAGCTTTCTTT. This sequence encodes CASSLTPGHGNTEAFF. The variable domain in full, with the rest retrieved from reference TRBV5-1 and TRBJ1-1, is KAGVTQTPRYLIKTRGQQVTLSCSPISGHRSVSWYQQTPGQGLQFLFEYFSETQRNKGNFPGRFSGRQFSNSRSEMNVSTLELGDSALYLCASSLTPGHGNTEAFFGQGTRLTVV.

At least ten counts were recorded for this clonotype. The chain has TRBV12-3 or TRBV12-4 and TRBJ2-1; the D gene is possibly TRBD2 (5 bases). The V end was cut by 7 bases, the J end by 0 bases, with 13 bases between. This CDR3 region has 15 residues. CDR3 coding DNA: TGTGCCAGCACCCCTACTAGGAGCTCCTACAATGAGCAGTTCTTC. Translated: CASTPTRSSYNEQFF.

This clonotype was detected a few times. The chain has TRBV6-2 or TRBV6-3 and TRBJ2-2, with D possibly called TRBD1 or TRBD2 (7 bases each). Germline-derived CDR1 and CDR2 are MNHEY and SVGEGT. Trimming left V 6 bases short and J 6 bases short, with 23 bases between. This CDR3 has 17 residues. CDR3 sequence reads: CASSPLGRGPGPGELFF. CDR3 bases: TGTGCCAGCAGCCCCTTAGGGAGGGGGCCAGGACCCGGGGAGCTGTTTTTT.

The CDR3 protein is CASSFSRQGYRRGDTEAFF. The CDR3 DNA reads as TGTGCCAGCAGCTTCTCCCGTCAGGGGTACCGCAGGGGGGACACTGAAGCTTTCTTT. The chain carries TRBV7-3 and TRBJ1-1, with 7 nucleotides matching TRBD1. The CDR3 is 19 residues long. CDR1 is SGHTA and CDR2 is FQGTGA in the germline V gene. The V segment lost 3 bases and the J segment 3 bases; nucleotides outside the gene matches: 19.

At least ten counts were recorded for this clonotype. V usage is TRBV7-8 and J usage is TRBJ1-1; TRBD1 might be the D (6 bases). Trimming cost V 4 bases and J 0 bases, with 21 bases left between them. This CDR3 has 18 residues. Germline CDR1 SGHVS, CDR2 FQNEAQ. CDR3 amino acids: CASSSPSTGRDMNTEAFF. In DNA form, the CDR3 reads TGTGCCAGCAGCTCACCATCGACAGGACGAGATATGAACACTGAAGCTTTCTTT.

This chain joins TRBV12-5 and TRBJ1-1; D is unresolved. Germline values: CDR1 LGHNT, CDR2 FRNRAP. The CDR3 has 12 residues. V was cut by 3 bases and J by 1 base, with 3 bases left in between. CDR3 nucleotide sequence: TGTGCTAGTGGTTTAGAGAACACTGAAGCTTTCTTT. Residues: CASGLENTEAFF.

This clonotype was seen only a few times. This chain connects TRBV2 to TRBJ2-3; D perhaps matches TRBD1 (6 bases). Germline loops: CDR1 SNHLY, CDR2 FYNNEI. The CDR3 runs 15 residues. V dropped 4 bases and J dropped 2 bases, with 13 bases sitting between them. For the CDR3, the DNA is TGTGCCAGCAGTGCCAGGACAGTCCTCACAGATACGCAGTATTTT. Protein: CASSARTVLTDTQYF.

The chain couples TRBV14 to TRBJ1-1; TRBD1 agrees at 8 bases. With 2 bases clipped from V and 8 bases from J, the junction kept 4 bases outside the gene matches. This CDR3 spans 13 amino acids. Germline assignment: CDR1 SGHDN and CDR2 FVKESK. The CDR3 sequence is CASSQTTGGEAFF. The CDR3 bases are TGTGCCAGCAGCCAAACCACAGGGGGGGAAGCTTTCTTT.